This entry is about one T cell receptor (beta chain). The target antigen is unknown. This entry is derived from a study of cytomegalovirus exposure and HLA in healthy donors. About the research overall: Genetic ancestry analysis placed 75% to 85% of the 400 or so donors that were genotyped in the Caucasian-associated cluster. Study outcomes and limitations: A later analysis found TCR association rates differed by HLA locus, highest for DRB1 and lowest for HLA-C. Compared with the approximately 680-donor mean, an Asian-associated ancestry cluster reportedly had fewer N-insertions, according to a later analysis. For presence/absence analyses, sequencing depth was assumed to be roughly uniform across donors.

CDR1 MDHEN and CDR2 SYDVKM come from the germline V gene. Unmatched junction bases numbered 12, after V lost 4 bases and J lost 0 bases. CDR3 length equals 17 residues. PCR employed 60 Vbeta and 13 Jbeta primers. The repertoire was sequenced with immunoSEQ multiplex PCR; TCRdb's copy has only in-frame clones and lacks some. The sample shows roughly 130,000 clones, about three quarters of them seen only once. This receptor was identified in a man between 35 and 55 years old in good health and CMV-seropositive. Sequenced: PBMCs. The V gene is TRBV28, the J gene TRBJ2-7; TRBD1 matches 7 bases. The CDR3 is CASSSNRRGLSSYEQYF. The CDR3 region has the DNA TGTGCCAGCAGTTCGAATCGAAGGGGGCTAAGCTCCTACGAGCAGTACTTC.